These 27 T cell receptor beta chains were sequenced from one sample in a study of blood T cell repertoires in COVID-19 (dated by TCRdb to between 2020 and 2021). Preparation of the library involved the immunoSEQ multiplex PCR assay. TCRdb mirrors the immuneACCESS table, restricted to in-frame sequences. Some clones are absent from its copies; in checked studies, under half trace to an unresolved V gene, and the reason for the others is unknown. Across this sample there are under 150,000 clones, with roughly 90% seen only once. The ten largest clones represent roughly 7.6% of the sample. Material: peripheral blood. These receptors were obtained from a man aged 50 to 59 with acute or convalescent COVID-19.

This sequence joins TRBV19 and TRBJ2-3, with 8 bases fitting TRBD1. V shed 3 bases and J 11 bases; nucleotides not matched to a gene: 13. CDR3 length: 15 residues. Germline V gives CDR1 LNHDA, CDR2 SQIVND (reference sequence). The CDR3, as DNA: TGTGCCAGTAGTATGGCAGGGGGCGAAGGCTATCTGCAGTATTTT. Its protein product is CASSMAGGEGYLQYF.

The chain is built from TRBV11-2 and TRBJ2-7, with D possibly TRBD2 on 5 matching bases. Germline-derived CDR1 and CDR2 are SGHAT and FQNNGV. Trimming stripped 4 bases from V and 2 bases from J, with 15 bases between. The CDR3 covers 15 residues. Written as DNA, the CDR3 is TGTGCCAGCAGCTCCTTGACTACCATGACCTACGAGCAGTACTTC. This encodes CASSSLTTMTYEQYF.

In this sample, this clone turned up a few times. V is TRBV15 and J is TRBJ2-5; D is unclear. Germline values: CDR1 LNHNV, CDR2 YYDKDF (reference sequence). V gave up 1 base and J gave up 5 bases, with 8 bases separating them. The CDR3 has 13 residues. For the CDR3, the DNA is TGTGCCACCAGCAGAGTTCCTGCGGAGACCCAGTACTTC. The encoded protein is CATSRVPAETQYF.

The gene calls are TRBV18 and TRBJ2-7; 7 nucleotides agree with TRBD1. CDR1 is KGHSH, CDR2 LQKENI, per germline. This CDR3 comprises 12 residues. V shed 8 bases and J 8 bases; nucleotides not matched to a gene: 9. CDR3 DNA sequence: TGTGCCAGCCAATACGAGGGGGCCCAGCAGTACTTC. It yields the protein CASQYEGAQQYF.

The CDR3 protein is CSVDPGNNEKLFF. In nucleotides, the CDR3 is TGCAGCGTTGATCCGGGAAATAATGAAAAACTGTTTTTT. The V call is TRBV29-1, the J call TRBJ1-4; D not resolved. CDR1 and CDR2 from the germline V gene are SQVTM and ANQGSEA. This CDR3 has 13 residues. V was cut by 3 bases and J by 4 bases, with 9 bases left in between.

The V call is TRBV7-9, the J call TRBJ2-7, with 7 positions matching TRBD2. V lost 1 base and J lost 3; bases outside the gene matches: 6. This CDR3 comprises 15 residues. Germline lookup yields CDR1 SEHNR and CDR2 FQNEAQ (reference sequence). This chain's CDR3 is CASSLVRREGYEQYF. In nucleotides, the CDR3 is TGTGCCAGCAGCTTAGTTCGCAGGGAGGGCTACGAGCAGTACTTC. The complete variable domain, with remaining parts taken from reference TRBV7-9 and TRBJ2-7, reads DTGVSQNPRHKITKRGQNVTFRCDPISEHNRLYWYRQTLGQGPEFLTYFQNEAQLEKSRLLSDRFSAERPKGSFSTLEIQRTEQGDSAMYLCASSLVRREGYEQYFGPGTRLTVT.

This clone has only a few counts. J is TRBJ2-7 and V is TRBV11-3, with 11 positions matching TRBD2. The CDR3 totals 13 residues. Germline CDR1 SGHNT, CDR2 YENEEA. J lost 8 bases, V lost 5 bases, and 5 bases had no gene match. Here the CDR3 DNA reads TGTGCCAGCAGCCATGGGACTAGCGGAAAGCAGTACTTC. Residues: CASSHGTSGKQYF. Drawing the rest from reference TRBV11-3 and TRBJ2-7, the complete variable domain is EAGVVQSPRYKIIEKKQPVAFWCNPISGHNTLYWYLQNLGQGPELLIRYENEEAVDDSQLPKDRFSAERLKGVDSTLKIQPAELGDSAVYLCASSHGTSGKQYFGPGTRLTVT.

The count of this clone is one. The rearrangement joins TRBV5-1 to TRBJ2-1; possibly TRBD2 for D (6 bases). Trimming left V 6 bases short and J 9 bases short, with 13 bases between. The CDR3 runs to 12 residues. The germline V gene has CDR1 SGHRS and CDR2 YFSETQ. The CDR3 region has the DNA TGCGCCAGCAAGTTGTTGCGGGGTGAGCAGTTCTTC. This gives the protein CASKLLRGEQFF.

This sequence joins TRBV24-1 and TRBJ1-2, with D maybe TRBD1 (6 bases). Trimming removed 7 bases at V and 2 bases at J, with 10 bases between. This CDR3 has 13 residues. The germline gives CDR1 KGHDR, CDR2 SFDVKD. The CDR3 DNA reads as TGTGCCACCAGCCAGGGGACCAACTATGGCTACACCTTC. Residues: CATSQGTNYGYTF.

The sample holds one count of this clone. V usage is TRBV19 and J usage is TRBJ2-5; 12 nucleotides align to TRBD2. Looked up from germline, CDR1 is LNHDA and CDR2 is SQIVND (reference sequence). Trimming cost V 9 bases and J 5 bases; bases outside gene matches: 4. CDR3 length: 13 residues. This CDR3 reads CASKTSGSETQYF. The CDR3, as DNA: TGTGCCAGCAAGACTAGCGGGAGTGAGACCCAGTACTTC.

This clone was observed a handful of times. As DNA, the CDR3 is TGTGCCAGCAGCGGGGACAGGGGGACCTATGGCTACACCTTC. As protein: CASSGDRGTYGYTF. This rearrangement joins TRBV5-6 to TRBJ1-2, with 11 bases fitting TRBD1. CDR1 is SGHDT, CDR2 YYEEEE, per germline. CDR3 length: 14 residues. V lost 4 bases to trimming and J lost 4 bases; unmatched junction nucleotides: 3. The full variable domain, rest sourced from reference TRBV5-6 and TRBJ1-2, is DAGVTQSPTHLIKTRGQQVTLRCSPKSGHDTVSWYQQALGQGPQFIFQYYEEEERQRGNFPDRFSGHQFPNYSSELNVNALLLGDSALYLCASSGDRGTYGYTFGSGTRLTVV.

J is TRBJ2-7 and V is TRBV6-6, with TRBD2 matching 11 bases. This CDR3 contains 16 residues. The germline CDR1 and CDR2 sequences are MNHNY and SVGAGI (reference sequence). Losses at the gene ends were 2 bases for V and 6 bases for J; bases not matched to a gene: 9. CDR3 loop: CASSYPSGRLTGEQYF. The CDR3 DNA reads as TGTGCCAGCAGTTACCCTAGCGGGAGGTTGACAGGCGAGCAGTACTTC.

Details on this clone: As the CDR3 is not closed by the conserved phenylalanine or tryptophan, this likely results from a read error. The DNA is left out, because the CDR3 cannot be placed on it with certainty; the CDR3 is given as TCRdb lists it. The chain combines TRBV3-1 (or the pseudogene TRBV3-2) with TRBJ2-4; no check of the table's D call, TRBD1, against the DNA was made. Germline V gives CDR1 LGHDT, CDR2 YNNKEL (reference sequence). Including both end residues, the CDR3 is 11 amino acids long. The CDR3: CASRLIGTGPA.

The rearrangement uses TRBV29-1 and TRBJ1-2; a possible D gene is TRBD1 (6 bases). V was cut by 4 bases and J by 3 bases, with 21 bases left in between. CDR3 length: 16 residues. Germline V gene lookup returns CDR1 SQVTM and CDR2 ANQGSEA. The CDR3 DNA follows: TGCAGCGTTGTAGGGGGAACGGCAGGGCCTCACTATGGCTACACCTTC. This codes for CSVVGGTAGPHYGYTF.

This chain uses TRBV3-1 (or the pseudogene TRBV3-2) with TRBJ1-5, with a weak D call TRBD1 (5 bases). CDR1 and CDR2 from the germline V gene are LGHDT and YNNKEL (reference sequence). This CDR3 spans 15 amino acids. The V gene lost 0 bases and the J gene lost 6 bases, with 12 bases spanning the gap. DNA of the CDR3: TGTGCCAGCAGCCAAGAGTGGGGCACGGGTCAGCCCCAGCATTTT. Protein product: CASSQEWGTGQPQHF.

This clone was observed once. The CDR3 DNA reads TGTGCCATCAGCGACTCCCGCCAAGAGACTAACTATGGCTACACCTTC. Residues: CAISDSRQETNYGYTF. V usage is TRBV10-3 and J usage is TRBJ1-2; D unclear. V shed 6 bases and J shed 0 bases, with 17 bases lying between them. Per germline, CDR1 ENHRY and CDR2 SYGVKD. The CDR3 contains 16 residues.

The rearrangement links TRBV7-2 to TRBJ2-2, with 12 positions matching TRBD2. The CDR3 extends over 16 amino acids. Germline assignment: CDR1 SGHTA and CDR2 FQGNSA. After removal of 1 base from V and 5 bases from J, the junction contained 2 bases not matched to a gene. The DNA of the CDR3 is TGTGCCAGCAGCTTAGTTGGGACTAGCGGGACCGGGGAGCTGTTTTTT. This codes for CASSLVGTSGTGELFF.

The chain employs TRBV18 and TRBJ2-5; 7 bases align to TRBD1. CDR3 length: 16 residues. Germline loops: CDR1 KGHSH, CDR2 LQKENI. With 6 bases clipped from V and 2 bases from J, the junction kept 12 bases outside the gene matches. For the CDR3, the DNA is TGTGCCAGCTCGCATAGATTTGACAGGGTTCAAGAGACCCAGTACTTC. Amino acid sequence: CASSHRFDRVQETQYF.

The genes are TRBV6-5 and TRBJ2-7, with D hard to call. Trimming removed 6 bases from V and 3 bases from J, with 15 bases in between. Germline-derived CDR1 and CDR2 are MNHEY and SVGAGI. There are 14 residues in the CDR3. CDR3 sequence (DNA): TGTGCCAGCAGCCTTTCAGGCCTTAACTACGAGCAGTACTTC. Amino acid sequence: CASSLSGLNYEQYF.

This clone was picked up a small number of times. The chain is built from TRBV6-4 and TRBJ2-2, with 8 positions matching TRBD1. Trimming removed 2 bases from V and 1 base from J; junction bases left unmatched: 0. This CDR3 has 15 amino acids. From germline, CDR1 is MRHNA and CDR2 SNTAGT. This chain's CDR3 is CASSDGTGNTGELFF. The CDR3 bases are TGTGCCAGCAGTGACGGGACAGGGAACACCGGGGAGCTGTTTTTT.

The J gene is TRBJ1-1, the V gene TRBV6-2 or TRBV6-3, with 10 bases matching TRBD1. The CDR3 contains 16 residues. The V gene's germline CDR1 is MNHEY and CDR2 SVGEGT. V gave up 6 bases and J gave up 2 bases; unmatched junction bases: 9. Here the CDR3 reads CASSPGTGDTNTEAFF. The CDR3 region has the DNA TGTGCCAGCAGCCCCGGGACAGGGGATACAAACACTGAAGCTTTCTTT.

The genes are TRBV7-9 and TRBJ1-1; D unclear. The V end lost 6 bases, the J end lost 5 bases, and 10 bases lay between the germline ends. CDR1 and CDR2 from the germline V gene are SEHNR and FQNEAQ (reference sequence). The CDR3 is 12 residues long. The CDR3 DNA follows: TGTGCCAGCAGAGTCGAGGGAACTGAAGCTTTCTTT. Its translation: CASRVEGTEAFF.

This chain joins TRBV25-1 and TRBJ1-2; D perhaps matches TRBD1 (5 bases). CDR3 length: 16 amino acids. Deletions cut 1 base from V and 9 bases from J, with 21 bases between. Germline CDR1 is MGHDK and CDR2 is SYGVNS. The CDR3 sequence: CASSELLGRGVNSYTF. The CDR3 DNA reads TGTGCCAGCAGTGAATTATTGGGACGGGGGGTAAATAGCTACACCTTC.

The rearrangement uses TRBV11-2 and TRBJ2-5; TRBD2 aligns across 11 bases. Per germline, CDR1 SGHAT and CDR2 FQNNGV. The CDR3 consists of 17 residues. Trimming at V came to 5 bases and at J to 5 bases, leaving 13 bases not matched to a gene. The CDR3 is CASSPGTSGWVGETQYF. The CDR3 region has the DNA TGTGCCAGCAGCCCGGGGACTAGCGGTTGGGTTGGGGAGACCCAGTACTTC.

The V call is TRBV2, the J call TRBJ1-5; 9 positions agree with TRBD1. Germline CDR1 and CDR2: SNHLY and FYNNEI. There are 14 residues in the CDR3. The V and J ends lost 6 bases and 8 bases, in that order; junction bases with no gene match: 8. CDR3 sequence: CASRTDRGAEPQHF. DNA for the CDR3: TGTGCCAGCAGAACCGACAGGGGGGCTGAGCCCCAGCATTTT. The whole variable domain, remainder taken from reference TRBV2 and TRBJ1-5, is EPEVTQTPSHQVTQMGQEVILRCVPISNHLYFYWYRQILGQKVEFLVSFYNNEISEKSEIFDDQFSVERPDGSNFTLKIRSTKLEDSAMYFCASRTDRGAEPQHFGDGTRLSIL.

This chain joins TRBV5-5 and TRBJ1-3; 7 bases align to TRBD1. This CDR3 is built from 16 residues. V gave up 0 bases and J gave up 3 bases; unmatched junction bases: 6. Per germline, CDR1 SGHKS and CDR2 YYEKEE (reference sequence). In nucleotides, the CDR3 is TGTGCCAGCAGCTTGGGGGCCAGGGGGTTTGGAAACACCATATATTTT. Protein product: CASSLGARGFGNTIYF.

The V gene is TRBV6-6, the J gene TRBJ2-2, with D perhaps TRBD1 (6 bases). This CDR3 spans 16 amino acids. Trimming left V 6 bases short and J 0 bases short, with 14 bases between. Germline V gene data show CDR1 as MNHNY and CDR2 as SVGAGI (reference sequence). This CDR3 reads CASSSVGQSNTGELFF. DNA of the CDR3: TGTGCCAGCAGCTCCGTAGGACAGTCGAACACCGGGGAGCTGTTTTTT.